Shown below are 24 T cell receptor beta chains from a single sample sequenced in a study of PD-1 blockade in classical Hodgkin lymphoma. Described time point: cycle 4 day 1 (C4D1), after 6 weeks of nivolumab. All patients relapsed after autologous stem cell transplantation, and brentuximab vedotin exposure varied. Sequenced by immunoSEQ multiplex PCR; TCRdb stores in-frame clones only, minus some. This repertoire shows tens of thousands of clones, about 75% found once; its top ten account for more than 10%. The sequenced sample was peripheral blood mononuclear cells (PBMCs), obtained before the fourth cycle of nivolumab. These receptors were taken from a human donor with classical Hodgkin lymphoma.

This chain connects TRBV19 to TRBJ2-7, with TRBD2 as a possible D gene (7 bases). The CDR3 sequence is 13 residues long. Trimming removed 5 bases from V and 6 bases from J, with 14 bases in between. Per germline, CDR1 LNHDA and CDR2 SQIVND (reference sequence). CDR3 amino acids: CASSPLRGGEQYF. Written as DNA, the CDR3 is TGTGCCAGTAGTCCTCTAAGGGGGGGCGAGCAGTACTTC.

This chain uses TRBV6-5 with TRBJ2-7; 7 nucleotides agree with TRBD1. The germline gives CDR1 MNHEY, CDR2 SVGAGI. V was pared by 0 bases and J by 7 bases, with 6 bases of the junction left unmatched. The CDR3 loop spans 14 amino acids. The DNA for the CDR3 is TGTGCCAGCAGTTACTCCGGGACAGCCATAGAGCAGTACTTC. Translated: CASSYSGTAIEQYF.

The J gene is TRBJ2-1, the V gene TRBV28; the D call may be TRBD1 or TRBD2 (5 bases each). This CDR3 contains 15 residues. Germline loops: CDR1 MDHEN, CDR2 SYDVKM. The V gene lost 8 bases and the J gene lost 4 bases, with 18 bases spanning the gap. CDR3 amino acids: CASQRGDGEYNEQFF. CDR3 sequence (DNA): TGTGCCAGCCAAAGAGGGGACGGAGAGTACAATGAGCAGTTCTTC.

The chain uses TRBV6-5 and TRBJ1-1; D is ambiguous. The CDR3 contains 13 residues. Trimming removed 6 bases from V and 2 bases from J, with 10 bases in between. The germline CDR1 and CDR2 sequences are MNHEY and SVGAGI. DNA of the CDR3: TGTGCCAGCAGAAAACGGGGAAACACTGAAGCTTTCTTT. Amino acid sequence: CASRKRGNTEAFF.

This rearrangement joins TRBV28 to TRBJ1-3, with D possibly being TRBD1 (5 bases). The CDR3 is 15 residues long. Deletions cut 4 bases from V and 2 bases from J, with 12 bases between. Germline V gene sequence: CDR1 MDHEN, CDR2 SYDVKM. The CDR3: CASSSGGQPGNTIYF. The CDR3 DNA sequence: TGTGCCAGCAGTTCGGGTGGACAACCTGGAAACACCATATATTTT.

This chain links TRBV6-1 with TRBJ2-1, with TRBD1 matching over 7 bases. The CDR3 consists of 13 residues. J was trimmed by 5 bases and V by 5 bases; bases with no gene match: 3. Germline values: CDR1 MNHNS, CDR2 SASEGT. CDR3 region: CASSRDSHNEQFF. The DNA for the CDR3 is TGTGCCAGCAGTCGGGACAGCCACAATGAGCAGTTCTTC.

J is TRBJ2-1 and V is TRBV28; perhaps TRBD1 as D (6 bases). Germline lookup yields CDR1 MDHEN and CDR2 SYDVKM. V was pared by 8 bases and J by 4 bases, with 12 bases between. There are 13 residues in the CDR3. CDR3 sequence (DNA): TGTGCCAGCCGACACGACAGGTACAATGAGCAGTTCTTC. It specifies CASRHDRYNEQFF.

V gene TRBV6-1 combines with J gene TRBJ2-7; D gene uncertain. CDR1 MNHNS and CDR2 SASEGT come from the germline V gene. The CDR3 is made up of 12 amino acids. V lost 11 bases and J lost 0, with 11 bases in between. The CDR3 coding sequence is TGTGCCGTGAAGTTCGGCTCCTACGAGCAGTACTTC. Translating it yields CAVKFGSYEQYF.

V is TRBV30 and J is TRBJ1-1; D is ambiguous. With 1 base removed from V and 0 bases from J, the gap between germline ends came to 9 bases. The CDR3 extends over 14 amino acids. Germline CDR1 reads GTSNPN; CDR2 reads SVGIG (reference sequence). CDR3 amino acids: CAWSAGSMNTEAFF. The CDR3 nucleotides read TGTGCCTGGAGTGCGGGCAGCATGAACACTGAAGCTTTCTTT.

This chain connects TRBV2 to TRBJ2-7; 8 bases align to TRBD2. CDR1 and CDR2 (germline): SNHLY, FYNNEI. This CDR3 spans 15 amino acids. Losses at the gene ends were 6 bases for V and 3 bases for J; bases not matched to a gene: 10. CDR3 bases: TGTGCCAGCAGCCCAATAGCGGGAACCAGCTACGAGCAGTACTTC. Amino acid sequence: CASSPIAGTSYEQYF.

The genes are TRBV2 and TRBJ2-1; 11 bases match TRBD1. CDR3 size: 14 residues. V shed 7 bases, J shed 4 bases, and the junction held 3 bases outside the gene matches. Germline CDR1 is SNHLY and CDR2 is FYNNEI. The CDR3 loop reads CASTDRGRYNEQFF. The CDR3 nucleotides are TGTGCCAGCACGGACAGGGGGCGATACAATGAGCAGTTCTTC.

The V call is TRBV5-8, the J call TRBJ2-1, with 9 positions matching TRBD2. The CDR3 consists of 17 residues. J lost 5 bases, V lost 1 base, and 10 bases had no gene match. Germline loops: CDR1 SGHTS, CDR2 YDEGEE. DNA of the CDR3: TGTGCCAGCAGCTTGATCCTGACTAGCGGCCAAGACAATGAGCAGTTCTTC. Translation: CASSLILTSGQDNEQFF.

The chain employs TRBV9 and TRBJ2-3, with D unresolved. The CDR3 is 12 amino acids. V was shortened by 5 bases and J by 3 bases, with 7 bases between the two germline ends. CDR1 is SGDLS, CDR2 YYNGEE, per germline. The CDR3, as DNA: TGTGCCAGCAGTGTTGGAACAGATACGCAGTATTTT. It codes for CASSVGTDTQYF.

This clone was counted between two and nine times. This sequence joins TRBV15 and TRBJ1-2, with D unclear. CDR1 LNHNV and CDR2 YYDKDF come from the germline V gene (reference sequence). This CDR3 region has 14 residues. Trimming took 0 bases from V and 6 from J, leaving 11 bases between them. The CDR3 coding sequence is TGTGCCACCAGCAGAGAGGCGGGAGCGGATGGCTACACCTTC. It is translated as CATSREAGADGYTF.

This chain joins TRBV4-3 and TRBJ1-4; D may be TRBD1 (6 bases). The germline V and J ends were trimmed by 0 bases and 7 bases, with 18 bases remaining between them. In germline, CDR1 is LGHNA, CDR2 YSLEER. CDR3 length equals 17 residues. The CDR3 DNA follows: TGCGCCAGCAGCCAAGATCTACCCAGGGGAGGAGGTGAAAAACTGTTTTTT. It codes for CASSQDLPRGGGEKLFF.

The rearrangement links TRBV7-9 to TRBJ1-4; D remains unclear. Looked up from germline, CDR1 is SEHNR and CDR2 is FQNEAQ (reference sequence). V was cut by 2 bases and J by 5 bases, with 9 bases left in between. The CDR3 runs 14 residues. CDR3 in DNA: TGTGCCAGCAGCTTACAGGATCTGAATGAAAAACTGTTTTTT. It is translated as CASSLQDLNEKLFF.

V usage is TRBV7-2 and J usage is TRBJ1-2, with unresolved D. Germline V gene data show CDR1 as SGHTA and CDR2 as FQGNSA. The CDR3 consists of 17 residues. V gave up 1 base and J gave up 4 bases, with 19 bases separating them. The CDR3 spells CASSLGGPALNLYGYTF. DNA for the CDR3: TGTGCCAGCAGCTTAGGGGGTCCAGCCCTGAACCTCTATGGCTACACCTTC.

The rearrangement joins TRBV15 to TRBJ1-1, with D perhaps TRBD1 (5 bases). CDR3 size: 15 residues. V lost 1 base to trimming and J lost 1 base, with 10 bases between them. Germline assignment: CDR1 LNHNV and CDR2 YYDKDF (reference sequence). The CDR3 DNA follows: TGTGCCACCAGCAGAGTGAAGGGGACGAACACTGAAGCTTTCTTT. It yields the protein CATSRVKGTNTEAFF.

The chain carries TRBV6-5 and TRBJ2-3; 9 nucleotides match TRBD2. The germline CDR1 and CDR2 sequences are MNHEY and SVGAGI. The CDR3 contains 15 residues. V was clipped by 0 bases and J by 7 bases; unmatched bases: 5. DNA for the CDR3: TGTGCCAGCAGTTACTCCGGGACTAGCAAAAATACGCAGTATTTT. Protein: CASSYSGTSKNTQYF.

This clone was seen more than once but under ten times. The V call is TRBV7-6, the J call TRBJ2-3, with 8 bases lining up with TRBD1. Germline V gene lookup returns CDR1 SGHVS and CDR2 FNYEAQ. J was trimmed by 8 bases and V by 5 bases; bases with no gene match: 9. The CDR3 sequence is 14 residues long. The CDR3, as DNA: TGTGCCAGCAGCCCTAGACAGGGGCTGCGTACGCAGTATTTT. Translation: CASSPRQGLRTQYF.

This chain joins TRBV4-1 and TRBJ2-1; tentative D call: TRBD1 (5 bases). V lost 1 base and J 0 bases, leaving 16 bases between the germline ends. Germline CDR1 MGHRA, CDR2 YSYEKL. The CDR3 is 18 amino acids. Here the CDR3 reads CASSQVDMGLSSYNEQFF. The DNA of the CDR3 is TGCGCCAGCAGCCAAGTGGACATGGGGTTAAGCTCCTACAATGAGCAGTTCTTC.

This clone is a singleton in its sample. This chain uses TRBV6-1 with TRBJ2-7, with D perhaps TRBD2 (6 bases). V shed 2 bases and J shed 4 bases, with 9 bases lying between them. Per the germline V gene, CDR1 is MNHNS and CDR2 is SASEGT. The CDR3 is 13 amino acids. This chain's CDR3 is CASSESRGYEQYF. CDR3 DNA sequence: TGTGCCAGCAGTGAATCCCGGGGGTACGAGCAGTACTTC.

In its sample, this clone was seen once. The chain links TRBV5-4 to TRBJ2-3; D tentatively fits TRBD1 or TRBD2 (6 bases each). The CDR3 runs to 17 residues. V was clipped by 3 bases and J by 2 bases, with 19 bases between them. CDR1 and CDR2 (germline): SGHNT, YYREEE (reference sequence). The CDR3 nucleotides are TGTGCCAGCAGCTCCTTGGGGGGCAGGGCAGCCACAGATACGCAGTATTTT. Residues: CASSSLGGRAATDTQYF.

V and J are TRBV4-3 and TRBJ2-7; D is perhaps TRBD2 (6 bases). CDR3 size: 15 residues. In germline, CDR1 is LGHNA, CDR2 YSLEER. Trimming took 3 bases from V and 3 from J, leaving 15 bases between them. The CDR3 protein is CASSHYLGGIYEQYF. As DNA, the CDR3 is TGCGCCAGCAGCCACTACTTGGGGGGAATCTACGAGCAGTACTTC.